These 4 T cell receptor beta chains were all obtained from the same sample, sequenced in a study of cytomegalovirus exposure and HLA in healthy donors (dated by TCRdb to the late 2010s). Receptor libraries were prepared by the immunoSEQ multiplex PCR assay. This immuneACCESS table, as held by TCRdb, lists in-frame sequences with V and J called but not all clones. Of the missing ones, under half trace to an unresolved V gene in checked studies; the others have no known cause. Here the sample has some 120,000 clones; 85% to 95% occur a single time. Roughly 1.2% of the sample comes from the top ten. Sequenced material: PBMCs. These receptors were obtained from a woman aged 18-35 years in good health and CMV-seronegative.

This chain uses TRBV5-1 with TRBJ2-3, with D hard to call. This CDR3 has 17 amino acids. The V end lost 6 bases, the J end lost 0 bases, and 20 bases lay between the germline ends. Germline V gene lookup returns CDR1 SGHRS and CDR2 YFSETQ. The CDR3 DNA is TGCGCCAGCACTCCTTATAACCCCAGGCCGAGCACAGATACGCAGTATTTT. Its protein product is CASTPYNPRPSTDTQYF.

V usage is TRBV5-5 and J usage is TRBJ2-7, with no clear D. The germline V and J ends were trimmed by 1 base and 7 bases, with 6 bases remaining between them. CDR3 size: 11 residues. The germline CDR1 and CDR2 sequences are SGHKS and YYEKEE (reference sequence). The CDR3 loop is CASSLHGEQYF. The CDR3 DNA sequence: TGTGCCAGCAGCTTGCACGGGGAGCAGTACTTC.

The rearrangement joins TRBV19 to TRBJ2-6; weak D call: TRBD2 (5 bases). The CDR3 contains 17 residues. V dropped 9 bases and J dropped 1 base, with 19 bases sitting between them. Germline CDR1 is LNHDA and CDR2 is SQIVND (reference sequence). DNA for the CDR3: TGTGCCAGCTCCACCGGGATTAACCTATCTGGGGCCAACGTCCTGACTTTC. As protein: CASSTGINLSGANVLTF.

In this sample, this clone turned up once. V gene TRBV5-1 combines with J gene TRBJ1-2; D is possibly TRBD1 (5 bases). Looked up from germline, CDR1 is SGHRS and CDR2 is YFSETQ. CDR3 size: 14 residues. Trimming pared 2 bases from V and 4 bases from J, leaving 12 bases between. The DNA of the CDR3 is TGCGCCAGCAGCTTTAATACGGGGGGCTATGGCTACACCTTC. Its translation: CASSFNTGGYGYTF.